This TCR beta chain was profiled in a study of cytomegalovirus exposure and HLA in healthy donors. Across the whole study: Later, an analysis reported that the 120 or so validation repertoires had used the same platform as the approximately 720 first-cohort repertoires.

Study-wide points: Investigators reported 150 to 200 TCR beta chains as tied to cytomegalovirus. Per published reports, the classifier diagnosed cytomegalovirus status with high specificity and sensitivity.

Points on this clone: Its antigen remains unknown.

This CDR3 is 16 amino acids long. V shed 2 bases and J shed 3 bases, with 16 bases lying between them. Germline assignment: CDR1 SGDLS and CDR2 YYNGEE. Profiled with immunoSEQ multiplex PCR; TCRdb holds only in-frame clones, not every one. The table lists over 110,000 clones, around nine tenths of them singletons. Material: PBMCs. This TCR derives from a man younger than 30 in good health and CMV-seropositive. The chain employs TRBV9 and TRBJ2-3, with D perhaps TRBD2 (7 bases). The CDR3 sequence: CASSVGGQRVTDTQYF. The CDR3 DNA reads TGTGCCAGCAGCGTCGGGGGGCAACGAGTAACAGATACGCAGTATTTT.